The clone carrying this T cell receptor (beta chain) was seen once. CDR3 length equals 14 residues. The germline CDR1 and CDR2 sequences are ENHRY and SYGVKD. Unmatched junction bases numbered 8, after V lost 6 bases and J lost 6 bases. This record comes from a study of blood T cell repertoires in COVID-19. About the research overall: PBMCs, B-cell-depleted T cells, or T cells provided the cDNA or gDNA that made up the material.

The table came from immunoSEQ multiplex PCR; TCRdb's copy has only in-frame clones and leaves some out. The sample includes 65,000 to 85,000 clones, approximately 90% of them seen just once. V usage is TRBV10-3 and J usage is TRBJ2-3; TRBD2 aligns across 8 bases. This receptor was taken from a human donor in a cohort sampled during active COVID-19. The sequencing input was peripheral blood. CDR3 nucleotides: TGTGCCATCAGCCGGGGGGGTCCACAGGATACGCAGTATTTT. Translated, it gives CAISRGGPQDTQYF.